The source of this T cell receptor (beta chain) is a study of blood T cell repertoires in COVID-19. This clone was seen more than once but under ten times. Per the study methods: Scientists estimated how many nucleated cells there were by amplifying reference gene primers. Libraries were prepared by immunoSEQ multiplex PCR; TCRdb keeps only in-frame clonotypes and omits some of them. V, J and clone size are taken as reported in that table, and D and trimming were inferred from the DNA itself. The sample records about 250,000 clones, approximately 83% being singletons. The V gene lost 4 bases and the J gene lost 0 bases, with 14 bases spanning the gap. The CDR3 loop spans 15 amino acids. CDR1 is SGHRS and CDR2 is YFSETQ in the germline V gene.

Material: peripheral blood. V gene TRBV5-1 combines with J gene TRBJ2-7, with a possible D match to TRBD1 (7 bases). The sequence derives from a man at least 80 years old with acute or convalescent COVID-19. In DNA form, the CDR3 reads TGCGCCAGCAGCCAGGAGGGACAGACCTCCTACGAGCAGTACTTC. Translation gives CASSQEGQTSYEQYF.